Each of the 27 T cell receptor beta chains below was sequenced from the same sample in a study of T-cell reconstitution after alpha-beta-depleted transplantation in children. Unique molecular identifiers tagged the TCRbeta library. TCRdb analysed the PCR reads with MiXCR anew, one entry per CDR3 protein. Of 250,000 or so distinct CDR3 sequences in the sample, 20% to 30% are singletons; the top ten hold about 5%. Sequencing used PBMCs, mostly from graft donor cells, obtained 360 days after TCRalphabeta/CD19-depleted stem cell transplant. These TCRs come from a female patient between 2 and 15 years old who had a stem cell transplant for congenital amegakaryocytic thrombocytopenia, so the T cells may come from the graft donor.

The table lists this clonotype with a few counts. The chain links TRBV12-3 or TRBV12-4 to TRBJ2-1; 8 positions agree with TRBD2. Trimming at V came to 7 bases and at J to 4 bases, leaving 18 bases not matched to a gene. This CDR3 contains 18 residues. CDR3 nucleotides: TGTGCCAGCACCGCCCCGCCCGGGAGCGGGGGTCCTTACAATGAGCAGTTCTTC. This gives the protein CASTAPPGSGGPYNEQFF.

The chain combines TRBV30 with TRBJ1-1; D gene uncertain. The CDR3 covers 13 residues. Trimming shortened V by 4 bases and J by 1 base, and 10 bases separated the two germline ends. Germline V lookup: CDR1 GTSNPN, CDR2 SVGIG (reference sequence). The CDR3 DNA reads as TGTGCCTGGACGACAAGGGAGAACACTGAAGCTTTCTTT. Translating gives CAWTTRENTEAFF. Using reference TRBV30 and TRBJ1-1 for the parts outside the CDR3, the full variable domain is SQTIHQWPATLVQPVGSPLSLECTVEGTSNPNLYWYRQAAGRGLQLLFYSVGIGQISSEVPQNLSASRPQDRQFILSSKKLLLSDSGFYLCAWTTRENTEAFFGQGTRLTVV.

In its sample, this clonotype was seen once. The genes are TRBV5-1 and TRBJ2-2, with 11 positions matching TRBD2. Germline V gives CDR1 SGHRS, CDR2 YFSETQ. V trimming: 3 bases; J trimming: 0 bases; junction bases outside the gene matches: 7. This CDR3 region has 18 residues. This CDR3 reads CASSYSSGGRSNTGELFF. The CDR3, as DNA: TGCGCCAGCAGCTACTCTAGCGGGGGGCGGTCGAACACCGGGGAGCTGTTTTTT.

This clonotype was counted ten times or more. The chain couples TRBV12-3 or TRBV12-4 to TRBJ2-7, with D maybe TRBD1 (5 bases). The CDR3 length is 14 residues. Between the trimmed V and J ends, which lost 2 bases and 2 bases, there was a span of 10 bases. The CDR3 bases are TGTGCCAGCAGTTTACAGGACATTACCTACGAGCAGTACTTC. Translation: CASSLQDITYEQYF.

The rearrangement links TRBV6-5 to TRBJ2-5, with TRBD1 matching 8 bases. The CDR3 totals 15 residues. Germline V gives CDR1 MNHEY, CDR2 SVGAGI. After removal of 0 bases from V and 2 bases from J, the junction contained 2 bases not matched to a gene. CDR3 sequence reads: CASSYSRGRQETQYF. In DNA, the CDR3 is TGTGCCAGCAGTTACTCCAGGGGGCGGCAAGAGACCCAGTACTTC.

The chain links TRBV4-2 to TRBJ1-2; 11 bases map to TRBD1. The CDR3 loop spans 15 amino acids. The V gene's germline CDR1 is LGHNA and CDR2 YNFKEQ. V shed 0 bases and J 4 bases; nucleotides not matched to a gene: 1. DNA of the CDR3: TGTGCCAGCAGCCAAGAAGGGACAGGGGGCTATGGCTACACCTTC. This encodes CASSQEGTGGYGYTF.

This clonotype showed up many times. Relative to the germline gene, one junction end is altered; a read error may explain this. The chain carries TRBV12-3 or TRBV12-4 and TRBJ2-1; TRBD1 is a possible D gene (6 bases). The CDR3 runs 15 residues. The DNA of the CDR3 is TGTGCCAGCAGCTTAGGGGGAAGCTCCTACAATGAGCAGTTCTTC. It codes for CASSLGGSSYNEQFF.

This clonotype was detected only a few times. The CDR3 region is CASSFYPHSGNTIYF. The CDR3 bases are TGTGCCAGCAGTTTTTATCCCCACTCTGGAAACACCATATATTTT. This rearrangement joins TRBV12-3 or TRBV12-4 to TRBJ1-3; D not resolved. CDR3 length: 15 amino acids. V lost 3 bases, J lost 0 bases, and 9 bases lay in between.

Many counts were recorded for this clonotype. This chain uses TRBV12-3 or TRBV12-4 with TRBJ2-3; either TRBD1 or TRBD2 may fit D (5 bases each). The CDR3 totals 14 residues. V was cut by 2 bases and J by 10 bases, with 16 bases left in between. CDR3 sequence reads: CASSLNNEGIAQYF. In DNA form, the CDR3 reads TGTGCCAGCAGTTTAAACAATGAGGGGATCGCGCAGTATTTT.

The V gene is TRBV6-2 or TRBV6-3, the J gene TRBJ2-1, with TRBD2 identical over 14 bases. This CDR3 contains 14 residues. V lost 6 bases and J lost 6; bases outside the gene matches: 1. Looked up from germline, CDR1 is MNHEY and CDR2 is SVGEGT. The CDR3 sequence is CASSGTSGGNEQFF. CDR3 in DNA: TGTGCCAGCAGCGGGACTAGCGGGGGCAATGAGCAGTTCTTC.

This clonotype came up a few times. This sequence joins TRBV4-2 and TRBJ2-7, with 10 bases aligning to TRBD2. This CDR3 contains 16 residues. Looked up from germline, CDR1 is LGHNA and CDR2 is YNFKEQ. The V and J ends lost 0 bases and 4 bases, in that order; junction bases with no gene match: 6. The CDR3 sequence is CASSQDWSGGVYEQYF. DNA for the CDR3: TGTGCCAGCAGCCAAGATTGGAGCGGGGGGGTTTACGAGCAGTACTTC.

This clonotype was detected a few times. The rearrangement links TRBV29-1 to TRBJ1-6, with D possibly TRBD1 on 5 matching bases. Trimming took off 6 bases at V and 8 bases at J, with 14 bases between the two ends. This CDR3 has 13 amino acids. Germline V CDR1 and CDR2: SQVTM, ANQGSEA. The CDR3 DNA reads as TGCAGCGTCCAGGGAGGTGATGATTCACCCCTCCACTTT. This gives the protein CSVQGGDDSPLHF.

CDR3: CASSARTSGAGELFF. CDR3 nucleotides: TGTGCCAGTAGTGCTAGAACTAGCGGGGCCGGGGAGCTGTTTTTT. The genes are TRBV19 and TRBJ2-2; 10 bases are a match to TRBD2. Per germline, CDR1 LNHDA and CDR2 SQIVND (reference sequence). V lost 5 bases, J lost 6 bases, and 6 bases stayed unmatched. CDR3 length equals 15 residues. The full variable domain, its missing parts supplied by reference TRBV19 and TRBJ2-2, is DGGITQSPKYLFRKEGQNVTLSCEQNLNHDAMYWYRQDPGQGLRLIYYSQIVNDFQKGDIAEGYSVSREKKESFPLTVTSAQKNPTAFYLCASSARTSGAGELFFGEGSRLTVL.

In this sample, this clonotype turned up once. The V and J genes are TRBV10-3 and TRBJ1-2; a weak D match, TRBD1 (5 bases). Trimming pared 6 bases from V and 0 bases from J, leaving 14 bases between. In germline, CDR1 is ENHRY, CDR2 SYGVKD. There are 15 residues in the CDR3. The CDR3 bases are TGTGCCATCAGGAGGGACGGACCGTCTAACTATGGCTACACCTTC. It specifies CAIRRDGPSNYGYTF.

The chain recombines TRBV24-1 with TRBJ2-5; D perhaps matches TRBD1 (6 bases). The CDR3 consists of 15 residues. Germline loops: CDR1 KGHDR, CDR2 SFDVKD. Trimming cost V 6 bases and J 2 bases, with 15 bases left between them. The DNA for the CDR3 is TGTGCCACCAGTCTGACAGGCGATACACAAGAGACCCAGTACTTC. As protein: CATSLTGDTQETQYF.

The chain couples TRBV27 to TRBJ2-2; 10 bases match TRBD2. Germline V gene lookup returns CDR1 MNHEY and CDR2 SMNVEV (reference sequence). This CDR3 contains 15 residues. J was trimmed by 5 bases and V by 8 bases; bases with no gene match: 8. CDR3 sequence: CASRKAGGPTGELFF. The DNA for the CDR3 is TGTGCCAGCCGGAAAGCGGGAGGGCCTACCGGGGAGCTGTTTTTT.

This clonotype turned up a few times. V usage is TRBV4-1 and J usage is TRBJ2-7; D gene uncertain. Trimming took off 2 bases at V and 2 bases at J, with 10 bases between the two ends. In germline, CDR1 is MGHRA, CDR2 YSYEKL. The CDR3 extends over 14 amino acids. CDR3 protein: CASSQTRLTYEQYF. The DNA for the CDR3 is TGCGCCAGCAGCCAAACCCGACTCACCTACGAGCAGTACTTC.

The chain links TRBV7-2 to TRBJ2-1, with unresolved D. Trimming left V 0 bases short and J 1 base short, with 10 bases between. Germline CDR1 SGHTA, CDR2 FQGNSA. The CDR3 extends over 16 amino acids. The CDR3 spells CASSLAIGMSYNEQFF. The CDR3 DNA is TGTGCCAGCAGCTTAGCTATAGGCATGTCCTACAATGAGCAGTTCTTC. The variable domain in full, with the rest retrieved from reference TRBV7-2 and TRBJ2-1, is GAGVSQSPSNKVTEKGKDVELRCDPISGHTALYWYRQSLGQGLEFLIYFQGNSAPDKSGLPSDRFSAERTGGSVSTLTIQRTQQEDSAVYLCASSLAIGMSYNEQFFGPGTRLTVL.

This clonotype has a handful of counts. V and J are TRBV18 and TRBJ2-7; 10 bases are a match to TRBD1. CDR1 and CDR2 from the germline V gene are KGHSH and LQKENI. Trimming at V came to 8 bases and at J to 6 bases, leaving 7 bases not matched to a gene. This CDR3 has 13 residues. The CDR3 coding sequence is TGTGCCAGCCGACTGGGACAGGGGACCGAGCAGTACTTC. It specifies CASRLGQGTEQYF.

This clonotype was seen a few times. This chain links TRBV4-3 with TRBJ2-3; no firm D call. Germline values: CDR1 LGHNA, CDR2 YSLEER. The CDR3 length is 15 residues. V lost 4 bases to trimming and J lost 0 bases, with 11 bases between them. The CDR3 DNA is TGCGCCAGCAGCCGGCTTGCGGCTAGCACAGATACGCAGTATTTT. Amino acids: CASSRLAASTDTQYF.

The chain carries TRBV11-2 and TRBJ2-3, with 9 bases identical to TRBD2. Trimming took 0 bases from V and 3 from J; bases not matched to a gene: 13. CDR3 length equals 19 residues. Germline CDR1 SGHAT, CDR2 FQNNGV. In DNA form, the CDR3 reads TGTGCCAGCAGCTTAGAGGTAGCGGGAGTGAGTCTTCCTACAGATACGCAGTATTTT. Amino acids: CASSLEVAGVSLPTDTQYF.

This chain uses TRBV10-3 with TRBJ2-4; possibly TRBD2 for D (7 bases). Germline V lookup: CDR1 ENHRY, CDR2 SYGVKD. This CDR3 contains 16 residues. Trimming stripped 2 bases from V and 1 base from J, with 12 bases between. The CDR3 loop is CAISEKGGEAKNIQYF. CDR3 coding DNA: TGTGCCATCAGTGAGAAAGGGGGGGAGGCCAAAAACATTCAGTACTTC.

A note on this clonotype: Germline is not matched at one junction end, which may reflect a read error. V usage is TRBV12-3 or TRBV12-4 and J usage is TRBJ2-7; D gene unclear. The CDR3 loop spans 13 amino acids. CDR3 sequence reads: CDSRTDGSYEQYF. The CDR3 DNA follows: TGTGACAGCAGGACGGACGGATCCTACGAGCAGTACTTC.

The chain employs TRBV20-1 and TRBJ2-7; D may be TRBD1 (5 bases). The CDR3 runs 16 residues. Germline CDR1 and CDR2: DFQATT and SNEGSKA (reference sequence). Trimming removed 4 bases from V and 2 bases from J, with 21 bases in between. In nucleotides, the CDR3 is TGCAGTGCTAAGAGAAACACAGGATTCGGAGCCTACGAGCAGTACTTC. It yields the protein CSAKRNTGFGAYEQYF.

This chain connects TRBV6-1 to TRBJ2-1; 7 nucleotides agree with TRBD2. J was trimmed by 8 bases and V by 6 bases; bases with no gene match: 13. Germline assignment: CDR1 MNHNS and CDR2 SASEGT. The CDR3 is made up of 15 amino acids. The CDR3 loop reads CASSLAGTNSYEQFF. The CDR3, as DNA: TGTGCCAGCAGCCTCGCCGGGACTAATAGCTATGAGCAGTTCTTC.

The chain joins TRBV28 to TRBJ2-3; 9 bases fit TRBD2. The germline CDR1 and CDR2 sequences are MDHEN and SYDVKM. After removal of 2 bases from V and 3 bases from J, the junction contained 6 bases not matched to a gene. There are 16 residues in the CDR3. CDR3 DNA: TGTGCCAGCAGTTTAGGCGTTAGCGGGAGAACAGATACGCAGTATTTT. It yields the protein CASSLGVSGRTDTQYF.

This clonotype was picked up a small number of times. The CDR3 bases are TGTGCCAGCAGTGAAGAGTCAGGCGACGAGGAGCTGTTTTTT. Its translation is CASSEESGDEELFF. The chain has TRBV6-1 and TRBJ2-2; D gene ambiguous. In germline, CDR1 is MNHNS, CDR2 SASEGT. The CDR3 totals 14 residues. With 1 base removed from V and 10 bases from J, the gap between germline ends came to 13 bases.